A single sample gave rise to the 28 T cell receptor beta chains below, sequenced in a study of cytomegalovirus exposure and HLA in healthy donors. PCR amplification relied on 60 Vbeta primers (plus 13 Jbeta primers). Profiling relied on immunoSEQ multiplex PCR, and the TCRdb table lists in-frame clones only, not all of them. In the table there are tens of thousands of clones, around 63% of which are singletons. Source material: PBMCs. The source is a woman aged 25 to 39 in good health and CMV-seronegative.

The gene calls are TRBV6-1 and TRBJ2-2; TRBD1 matches 8 bases. This CDR3 has 15 residues. V lost 6 bases, J lost 1 base, and 4 bases stayed unmatched. Germline V gene lookup returns CDR1 MNHNS and CDR2 SASEGT. CDR3 bases: TGTGCCAGCAGAACCGGGACAGGGAACACCGGGGAGCTGTTTTTT. Encoded protein: CASRTGTGNTGELFF.

Ten or more counts support this clone. The gene calls are TRBV2 and TRBJ1-2; 8 bases line up with TRBD1. Trimming removed 1 base from V and 5 bases from J; junction bases left unmatched: 9. CDR1 is SNHLY and CDR2 is FYNNEI in the germline V gene. The CDR3 extends over 16 amino acids. Here the CDR3 DNA reads TGTGCCAGCAGTGAAGAAAGGACAGGGTATCGGTATGGCTACACCTTC. Protein sequence: CASSEERTGYRYGYTF.

This clone turned up a few times. The rearrangement joins TRBV28 to TRBJ1-5; 7 bases line up with TRBD1. This CDR3 is 14 amino acids long. Germline-derived CDR1 and CDR2 are MDHEN and SYDVKM. V lost 6 bases, J lost 4 bases, and 6 bases stayed unmatched. CDR3 amino acids: CASSSGGTNQPQHF. The CDR3 region has the DNA TGTGCCAGCAGCTCAGGGGGTACGAATCAGCCCCAGCATTTT.

This clone was seen a handful of times. The chain employs TRBV15 and TRBJ1-1; 7 bases line up with TRBD1. The CDR3 contains 14 residues. Germline V lookup: CDR1 LNHNV, CDR2 YYDKDF (reference sequence). V shed 0 bases and J 4 bases; nucleotides not matched to a gene: 2. CDR3 loop: CATSRDQGVTEAFF. The CDR3 nucleotides are TGTGCCACCAGCAGAGATCAGGGGGTCACTGAAGCTTTCTTT.

This clone appeared a few times. This chain connects TRBV19 to TRBJ1-5, with a possible D match to TRBD1 (5 bases). CDR3 length equals 14 residues. The ends were cut back, 5 bases at V and 7 bases at J, with 15 bases in the middle. Germline assignment: CDR1 LNHDA and CDR2 SQIVND (reference sequence). The CDR3 is CASSGRLGLQPQHF. The DNA for the CDR3 is TGTGCCAGTAGTGGCCGGTTGGGACTACAGCCCCAGCATTTT.

There are a few counts of this clone. The V gene is TRBV9, the J gene TRBJ2-7; maybe TRBD2 (6 bases). Germline V gene lookup returns CDR1 SGDLS and CDR2 YYNGEE. The CDR3 length is 16 residues. V lost 0 bases and J 1 base, leaving 14 bases between the germline ends. CDR3 sequence: CASSVGPMGGSYEQYF. The DNA of the CDR3 is TGTGCCAGCAGCGTAGGACCAATGGGAGGATCCTACGAGCAGTACTTC. Using reference TRBV9 and TRBJ2-7 for the parts outside the CDR3, the full variable domain is DSGVTQTPKHLITATGQRVTLRCSPRSGDLSVYWYQQSLDQGLQFLIQYYNGEERAKGNILERFSAQQFPDLHSELNLSSLELGDSALYFCASSVGPMGGSYEQYFGPGTRLTVT.

This clone was seen more than once but under ten times. This sequence joins TRBV6-1 and TRBJ1-6; a possible D gene is TRBD1 (5 bases). Between the trimmed V and J ends, which lost 8 bases and 3 bases, there was a span of 11 bases. The CDR3 loop spans 14 amino acids. Germline CDR1 and CDR2: MNHNS and SASEGT. CDR3 DNA sequence: TGTGCCAGCTGGGGGGGGTTCTATAATTCACCCCTCCACTTT. It is translated as CASWGGFYNSPLHF.

The chain carries TRBV2 and TRBJ1-6; maybe TRBD1 (5 bases). CDR1 is SNHLY and CDR2 is FYNNEI in the germline V gene. The CDR3 runs 16 residues. The V and J ends lost 6 bases and 10 bases respectively, with 22 bases between them. CDR3: CASSLTASGIESPLHF. The DNA of the CDR3 is TGTGCCAGCAGCCTGACAGCCTCGGGTATTGAATCACCCCTCCACTTT. Full variable domain (rest looked up from reference TRBV2 and TRBJ1-6): EPEVTQTPSHQVTQMGQEVILRCVPISNHLYFYWYRQILGQKVEFLVSFYNNEISEKSEIFDDQFSVERPDGSNFTLKIRSTKLEDSAMYFCASSLTASGIESPLHFGNGTRLTVT.

The V gene is TRBV12-5, the J gene TRBJ2-5, with 8 bases that match TRBD2. This CDR3 comprises 14 residues. Germline assignment: CDR1 LGHNT and CDR2 FRNRAP. The V segment lost 7 bases and the J segment 5 bases; nucleotides outside the gene matches: 9. CDR3 loop: CASAQAGAKETQYF. CDR3 coding DNA: TGTGCTAGTGCCCAAGCGGGGGCGAAGGAGACCCAGTACTTC.

This rearrangement joins TRBV7-6 to TRBJ2-5; D perhaps matches TRBD1 (6 bases). Germline lookup yields CDR1 SGHVS and CDR2 FNYEAQ. V lost 5 bases and J 0 bases, leaving 10 bases between the germline ends. CDR3 length: 14 amino acids. The CDR3 is CASSPGQNQETQYF. CDR3 in DNA: TGTGCCAGCAGCCCGGGACAAAACCAAGAGACCCAGTACTTC.

This clone was observed a handful of times. The rearrangement uses TRBV11-1 and TRBJ2-5; perhaps TRBD1 as D (6 bases). Per the germline V gene, CDR1 is SGHAT and CDR2 is FQDESV (reference sequence). This CDR3 has 13 residues. V lost 6 bases and J lost 7, with 15 bases in between. CDR3 sequence reads: CASSEGVHVTQYF. CDR3 in DNA: TGTGCCAGCAGTGAGGGGGTGCATGTGACCCAGTACTTC. Full variable domain (remainder filled in from reference TRBV11-1 and TRBJ2-5): EAEVAQSPRYKITEKSQAVAFWCDPISGHATLYWYRQILGQGPELLVQFQDESVVDDSQLPKDRFSAERLKGVDSTLKIQPAELGDSAMYLCASSEGVHVTQYFGPGTRLLVL.

This clone was detected a few times. This sequence joins TRBV5-1 and TRBJ2-7; the D gene is possibly TRBD2 (6 bases). The CDR3 spans 16 residues. V lost 4 bases to trimming and J lost 3 bases, with 20 bases between them. Per germline, CDR1 SGHRS and CDR2 YFSETQ. The CDR3 bases are TGCGCCAGCAGCCAGAGCCTTGGGGGGTACGTCTACGAGCAGTACTTC. It yields the protein CASSQSLGGYVYEQYF. Variable domain in full (rest from reference TRBV5-1 and TRBJ2-7): KAGVTQTPRYLIKTRGQQVTLSCSPISGHRSVSWYQQTPGQGLQFLFEYFSETQRNKGNFPGRFSGRQFSNSRSEMNVSTLELGDSALYLCASSQSLGGYVYEQYFGPGTRLTVT.

This clone was seen only a few times. The gene calls are TRBV6-5 and TRBJ1-1; D remains ambiguous. The germline V gene encodes CDR1 MNHEY and CDR2 SVGAGI. Trimming pared 3 bases from V and 6 bases from J, leaving 11 bases between. The CDR3 consists of 13 residues. CDR3 region: CASSYRRAAEAFF. CDR3 bases: TGTGCCAGCAGTTATCGGAGAGCAGCTGAAGCTTTCTTT.

This clone turned up a few times. The gene calls are TRBV5-1 and TRBJ1-2; tentatively, D is TRBD1 (5 bases). Trimming stripped 1 base from V and 4 bases from J, with 8 bases between. The CDR3 totals 13 residues. In germline, CDR1 is SGHRS, CDR2 YFSETQ. The CDR3 is CASSLTGSYGYTF. CDR3 sequence (DNA): TGCGCCAGCAGCTTGACAGGCTCCTATGGCTACACCTTC.

The rearrangement links TRBV19 to TRBJ1-4; 7 bases fit TRBD1. The V gene end was trimmed by 5 bases and the J gene end by 6 bases; junction bases not matched to a gene: 9. Germline lookup yields CDR1 LNHDA and CDR2 SQIVND (reference sequence). CDR3 length equals 15 residues. The CDR3 loop reads CASSEYRGPYEKLFF. The CDR3 region has the DNA TGTGCCAGTAGTGAGTACAGGGGACCCTATGAAAAACTGTTTTTT.

J is TRBJ1-3 and V is TRBV7-8; D not certain. The ends were cut back, 5 bases at V and 4 bases at J, with 9 bases in the middle. The CDR3 spans 13 residues. The germline V gene has CDR1 SGHVS and CDR2 FQNEAQ. CDR3: CASSPGVGNTIYF. The CDR3 nucleotides read TGTGCCAGCAGCCCTGGAGTCGGAAACACCATATATTTT.

The V gene is TRBV11-1, the J gene TRBJ2-7, with a weak D call TRBD1 (5 bases). Germline CDR1 reads SGHAT; CDR2 reads FQDESV (reference sequence). CDR3 length: 15 amino acids. Trimming removed 0 bases from V and 3 bases from J, with 12 bases in between. In DNA, the CDR3 is TGTGCCAGCAGCTTAGCCCAAGGGGCCTACTACGAGCAGTACTTC. It codes for CASSLAQGAYYEQYF.

The chain joins TRBV4-1 to TRBJ1-2; TRBD1 might be the D (5 bases). This CDR3 is 14 amino acids long. Germline V gene sequence: CDR1 MGHRA, CDR2 YSYEKL. V was pared by 3 bases and J by 4 bases, with 12 bases between. For the CDR3, the DNA is TGCGCCAGCAGCCATGAAAGGGGCTCCTATGGCTACACCTTC. This gives the protein CASSHERGSYGYTF.

The chain combines TRBV6-5 with TRBJ2-5; no firm D call. The CDR3 consists of 11 residues. V was clipped by 6 bases and J by 3 bases, with 5 bases between them. Per germline, CDR1 MNHEY and CDR2 SVGAGI. CDR3: CASSLEETQYF. CDR3 nucleotides: TGTGCCAGCAGCCTTGAAGAGACCCAGTACTTC.

The chain has TRBV5-1 and TRBJ2-7; D gene ambiguous. CDR3 length equals 10 residues. CDR1 SGHRS and CDR2 YFSETQ come from the germline V gene. The V gene lost 6 bases and the J gene lost 2 bases, with 3 bases spanning the gap. CDR3: CASTTYEQYF. For the CDR3, the DNA is TGCGCCAGCACCACCTACGAGCAGTACTTC.

The chain is built from TRBV30 and TRBJ2-1, with 10 bases lining up with TRBD1. CDR1 and CDR2 from the germline V gene are GTSNPN and SVGIG (reference sequence). The CDR3 covers 15 residues. V lost 3 bases and J lost 1; bases outside the gene matches: 3. This CDR3 is CAWRRGQGSYNEQFF. Written as DNA, the CDR3 is TGTGCCTGGAGGCGGGGACAGGGGTCCTACAATGAGCAGTTCTTC.

A few counts support this clone. This rearrangement joins TRBV5-3 to TRBJ1-5; TRBD1 matches at 10 bases. TRBV5-3 is known as an ORF, though its function is uncertain. J was trimmed by 5 bases and V by 5 bases; bases with no gene match: 7. The CDR3 runs 15 residues. CDR3 nucleotide sequence: TGTGCCAGAAGGACGAGGGACAGGGGAGATCAGCCCCAGCATTTT. Its protein is CARRTRDRGDQPQHF.

The chain uses TRBV5-4 and TRBJ2-3; 9 nucleotides agree with TRBD2. J was trimmed by 1 base and V by 4 bases; bases with no gene match: 7. In germline, CDR1 is SGHNT, CDR2 YYREEE (reference sequence). The CDR3 consists of 16 residues. CDR3 sequence: CASSLPGGGGTDTQYF. In DNA form, the CDR3 reads TGTGCCAGCAGCCTCCCTGGCGGGGGGGGCACAGATACGCAGTATTTT.

This clone appeared a few times. This chain links TRBV5-5 with TRBJ1-1, with a possible D match to TRBD1 (6 bases). V shed 4 bases and J shed 4 bases, with 17 bases lying between them. The CDR3 totals 15 residues. Per germline, CDR1 SGHKS and CDR2 YYEKEE (reference sequence). The CDR3: CASSLGGTQGTEAFF. Written as DNA, the CDR3 is TGTGCCAGCAGCCTGGGGGGCACCCAAGGCACTGAAGCTTTCTTT.

This clone was seen more than once but under ten times. The rearrangement joins TRBV5-6 to TRBJ2-5; TRBD1 agrees at 10 bases. Germline lookup yields CDR1 SGHDT and CDR2 YYEEEE. The CDR3 loop spans 13 amino acids. The V segment lost 8 bases and the J segment 7 bases; nucleotides outside the gene matches: 8. The CDR3 DNA follows: TGTGCCAGTGGACGACAGGGGGCAGGGACCCAGTACTTC. Translation: CASGRQGAGTQYF.

The gene calls are TRBV28 and TRBJ1-2; TRBD1 is a possible D gene (6 bases). The CDR3 totals 13 residues. Deletions cut 9 bases from V and 5 bases from J, with 16 bases between. Per germline, CDR1 MDHEN and CDR2 SYDVKM. CDR3: CASRGAVRYGYTF. The DNA of the CDR3 is TGTGCCAGTCGGGGGGCTGTGAGATATGGCTACACCTTC.

This clone was recorded once. Possible read error: a much larger clone is one base away. This rearrangement joins TRBV2 to TRBJ1-2; D perhaps matches TRBD1 (6 bases). From germline, CDR1 is SNHLY and CDR2 FYNNEI. The CDR3 has 15 amino acids. The CDR3 coding sequence is TGTGCCAGCAGTGAAACGGCACAGGGATACTATGGCCACACCTTC. Protein product: CASSETAQGYYGHTF.

This chain uses TRBV25-1 with TRBJ1-5; D gene unclear. Germline loops: CDR1 MGHDK, CDR2 SYGVNS. Trimming cost V 1 base and J 0 bases, with 10 bases left between them. There are 16 residues in the CDR3. CDR3 nucleotides: TGTGCCAGCAGTGAATCTAACAGCCATAGCAATCAGCCCCAGCATTTT. This gives the protein CASSESNSHSNQPQHF.